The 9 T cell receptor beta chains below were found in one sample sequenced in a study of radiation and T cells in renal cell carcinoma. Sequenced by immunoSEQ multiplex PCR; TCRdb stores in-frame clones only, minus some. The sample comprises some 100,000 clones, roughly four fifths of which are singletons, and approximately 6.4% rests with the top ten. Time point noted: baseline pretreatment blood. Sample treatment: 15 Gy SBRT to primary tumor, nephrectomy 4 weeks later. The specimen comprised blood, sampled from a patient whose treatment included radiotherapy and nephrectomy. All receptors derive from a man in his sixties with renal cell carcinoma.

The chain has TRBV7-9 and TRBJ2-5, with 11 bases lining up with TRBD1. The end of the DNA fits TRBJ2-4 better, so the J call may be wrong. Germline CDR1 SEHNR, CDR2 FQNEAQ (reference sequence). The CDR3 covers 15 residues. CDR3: CASSRTGGSKNIQYF. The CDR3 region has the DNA TGTGCCAGCAGCCGGACAGGGGGCAGCAAAAACATTCAGTACTTC.

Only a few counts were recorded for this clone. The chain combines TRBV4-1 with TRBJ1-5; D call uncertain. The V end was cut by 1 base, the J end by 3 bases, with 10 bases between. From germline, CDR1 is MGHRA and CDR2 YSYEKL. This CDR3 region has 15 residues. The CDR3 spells CASSQAEIANQPQHF. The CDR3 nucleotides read TGCGCCAGCAGCCAAGCAGAGATCGCCAATCAGCCCCAGCATTTT.

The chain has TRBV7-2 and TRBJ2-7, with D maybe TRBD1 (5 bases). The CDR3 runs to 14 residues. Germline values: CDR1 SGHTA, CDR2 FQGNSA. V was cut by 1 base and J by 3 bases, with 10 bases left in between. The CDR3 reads CASSLGRQRYEQYF. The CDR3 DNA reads TGTGCCAGCAGCTTAGGGCGACAGCGCTACGAGCAGTACTTC.

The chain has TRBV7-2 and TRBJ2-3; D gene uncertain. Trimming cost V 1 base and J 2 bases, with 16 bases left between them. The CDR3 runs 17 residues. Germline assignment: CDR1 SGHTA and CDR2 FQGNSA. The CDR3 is CASSLDGLYQTTDTQYF. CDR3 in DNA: TGTGCCAGCAGCTTAGACGGCCTATACCAGACCACAGATACGCAGTATTTT.

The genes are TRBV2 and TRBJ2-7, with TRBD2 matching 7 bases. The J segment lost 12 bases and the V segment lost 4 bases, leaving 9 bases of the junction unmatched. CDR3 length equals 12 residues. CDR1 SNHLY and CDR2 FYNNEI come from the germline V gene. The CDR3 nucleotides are TGTGCCAGCAGTGGAGGACTAGGGGCGGTGTACTTC. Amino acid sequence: CASSGGLGAVYF.

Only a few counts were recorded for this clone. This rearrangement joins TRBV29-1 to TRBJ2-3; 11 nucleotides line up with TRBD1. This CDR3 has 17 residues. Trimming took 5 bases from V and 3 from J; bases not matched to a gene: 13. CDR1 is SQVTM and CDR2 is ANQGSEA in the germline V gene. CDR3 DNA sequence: TGCAGCGTTTCGGGCGGGACAGGGGGTTCCGGGACAGATACGCAGTATTTT. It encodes CSVSGGTGGSGTDTQYF.

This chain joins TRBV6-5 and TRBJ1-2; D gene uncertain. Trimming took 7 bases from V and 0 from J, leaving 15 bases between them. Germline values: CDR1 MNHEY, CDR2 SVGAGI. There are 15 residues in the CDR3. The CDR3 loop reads CASTFRRASNYGYTF. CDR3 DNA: TGTGCCAGCACCTTTCGGCGGGCTTCTAACTATGGCTACACCTTC.

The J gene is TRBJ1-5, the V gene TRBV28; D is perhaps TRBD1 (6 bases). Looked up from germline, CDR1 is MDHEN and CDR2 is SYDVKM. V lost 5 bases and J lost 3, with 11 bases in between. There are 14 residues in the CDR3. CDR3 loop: CASSLGQFNQPQHF. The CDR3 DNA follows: TGTGCCAGCAGTCTTGGACAGTTCAATCAGCCCCAGCATTTT. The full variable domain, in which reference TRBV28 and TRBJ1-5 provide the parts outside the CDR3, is DVKVTQSSRYLVKRTGEKVFLECVQDMDHENMFWYRQDPGLGLRLIYFSYDVKMKEKGDIPEGYSVSREKKERFSLILESASTNQTSMYLCASSLGQFNQPQHFGDGTRLSIL.

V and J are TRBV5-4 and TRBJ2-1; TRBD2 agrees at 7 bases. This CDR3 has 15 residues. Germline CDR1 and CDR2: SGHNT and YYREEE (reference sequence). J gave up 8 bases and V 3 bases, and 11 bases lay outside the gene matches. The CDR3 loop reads CASSSNPWGGYEQFF. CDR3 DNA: TGTGCCAGCAGCTCTAACCCCTGGGGAGGGTATGAGCAGTTCTTC.